The 17 T cell receptor beta chains below come from one sample, sequenced in a study of blood T cell repertoires in COVID-19. Measured with immunoSEQ multiplex PCR; TCRdb has only the in-frame clones, and not every one. The top ten hold about 5.9% of the sample, which has 84,000 or so clones, over 80% seen once. The sample was peripheral blood. These receptors originate from a woman in her fifties or sixties with active COVID-19.

The CDR3 sequence: CASSLEGKSDREAFF. CDR3 nucleotide sequence: TGCGCCAGCAGCTTGGAGGGGAAATCGGACAGGGAAGCTTTCTTT. V and J are TRBV5-1 and TRBJ1-1; TRBD1 aligns across 7 bases. The CDR3 sequence is 15 residues long. The V and J ends lost 0 bases and 8 bases, in that order; junction bases with no gene match: 10. Germline V gives CDR1 SGHRS, CDR2 YFSETQ. The entire variable domain, with the rest obtained from reference TRBV5-1 and TRBJ1-1, is as follows: KAGVTQTPRYLIKTRGQQVTLSCSPISGHRSVSWYQQTPGQGLQFLFEYFSETQRNKGNFPGRFSGRQFSNSRSEMNVSTLELGDSALYLCASSLEGKSDREAFFGQGTRLTVV.

This chain joins TRBV28 and TRBJ2-1; D unresolved. Germline CDR1 reads MDHEN; CDR2 reads SYDVKM. The CDR3 runs 14 residues. V shed 0 bases and J shed 4 bases, with 7 bases lying between them. In nucleotides, the CDR3 is TGTGCCAGCAGTTTATGGGGCAATTACAATGAGCAGTTCTTC. Translation: CASSLWGNYNEQFF.

The chain carries TRBV30 and TRBJ1-4; 7 bases are shared with TRBD1. The CDR3 loop spans 15 amino acids. Germline lookup yields CDR1 GTSNPN and CDR2 SVGIG (reference sequence). The J segment lost 2 bases and the V segment lost 2 bases, leaving 5 bases of the junction unmatched. DNA of the CDR3: TGTGCCTGGAGTCCCCCGGACAGGACTAATGAAAAACTGTTTTTT. Residues: CAWSPPDRTNEKLFF. The entire variable domain, with the rest obtained from reference TRBV30 and TRBJ1-4, is as follows: SQTIHQWPATLVQPVGSPLSLECTVEGTSNPNLYWYRQAAGRGLQLLFYSVGIGQISSEVPQNLSASRPQDRQFILSSKKLLLSDSGFYLCAWSPPDRTNEKLFFGSGTQLSVL.

V gene TRBV6-5 combines with J gene TRBJ2-7; 7 bases map to TRBD1. V was pared by 0 bases and J by 7 bases, with 9 bases of the junction left unmatched. The germline V gene encodes CDR1 MNHEY and CDR2 SVGAGI. This CDR3 has 15 residues. CDR3 amino acids: CASSYSGTDLREQYF. For the CDR3, the DNA is TGTGCCAGCAGTTACTCCGGGACAGACCTAAGAGAGCAGTACTTC.

The CDR3 nucleotides are TGTGCCAGCAGTACAGTCCCTGGAAACACCATATATTTT. It yields the protein CASSTVPGNTIYF. The genes are TRBV11-2 and TRBJ1-3; D unclear. The CDR3 sequence is 13 residues long. Per germline, CDR1 SGHAT and CDR2 FQNNGV. Trimming stripped 6 bases from V and 2 bases from J, with 8 bases between.

In this sample, this clone turned up a few times. This chain links TRBV19 with TRBJ2-3; TRBD2 might be the D (7 bases). Looked up from germline, CDR1 is LNHDA and CDR2 is SQIVND (reference sequence). V was pared by 6 bases and J by 6 bases, with 13 bases between. The CDR3 contains 13 residues. The CDR3 coding sequence is TGTGCCAGTAGACGGGGGGCCGGGGATACGCAGTATTTT. Its translation: CASRRGAGDTQYF.

This chain links TRBV3-1 (or the pseudogene TRBV3-2) with TRBJ1-4, with 9 bases aligning to TRBD1. This CDR3 spans 14 amino acids. J gave up 10 bases and V 4 bases, and 7 bases lay outside the gene matches. Per the germline V gene, CDR1 is LGHDT and CDR2 is YNNKEL (reference sequence). This chain's CDR3 is CASSPRQGGGKLFF. The CDR3, as DNA: TGTGCCAGCAGCCCAAGACAGGGGGGTGGAAAACTGTTTTTT.

The chain carries TRBV12-3 or TRBV12-4 and TRBJ1-5; no reliable D call. The CDR3 has 13 residues. Trimming stripped 6 bases from V and 9 bases from J, with 15 bases between. In DNA form, the CDR3 reads TGTGCCAGCAGGAGGGAGGTCGTAGGGCCCCAGCATTTT. Residues: CASRREVVGPQHF.

V gene TRBV7-2 combines with J gene TRBJ1-6, with a possible D match to TRBD1 (5 bases). Germline V gene sequence: CDR1 SGHTA, CDR2 FQGNSA. V was trimmed by 8 bases and J by 6 bases, leaving 11 bases between them. The CDR3 is made up of 13 amino acids. CDR3 DNA sequence: TGTGCCAGCGGGGCAGTATTTAATTCACCCCTCCACTTT. This encodes CASGAVFNSPLHF. Using reference TRBV7-2 and TRBJ1-6 for the parts outside the CDR3, the full variable domain is GAGVSQSPSNKVTEKGKDVELRCDPISGHTALYWYRQSLGQGLEFLIYFQGNSAPDKSGLPSDRFSAERTGGSVSTLTIQRTQQEDSAVYLCASGAVFNSPLHFGNGTRLTVT.

The CDR3 nucleotides are TGCGCCAGCAGCTTGGATGGAGGGGGACTAGCGAGCTACGAGCAGTACTTC. As protein: CASSLDGGGLASYEQYF. The V call is TRBV5-1, the J call TRBJ2-7; 10 nucleotides align to TRBD2. V shed 0 bases and J 3 bases; nucleotides not matched to a gene: 9. There are 17 residues in the CDR3. The V gene's germline CDR1 is SGHRS and CDR2 YFSETQ.

The V gene is TRBV6-6, the J gene TRBJ2-5; no clear D gene. Germline V lookup: CDR1 MNHNY, CDR2 SVGAGI (reference sequence). V lost 6 bases to trimming and J lost 5 bases, with 13 bases between them. This CDR3 comprises 13 residues. The DNA for the CDR3 is TGTGCCAGCAGAAACGCCGGTGCCGAGACCCAGTACTTC. Encoded protein: CASRNAGAETQYF.

V is TRBV9 and J is TRBJ1-4, with TRBD1 matching over 9 bases. Germline-derived CDR1 and CDR2 are SGDLS and YYNGEE. V dropped 4 bases and J dropped 7; count of bases not matched to a gene: 8. The CDR3 has 15 amino acids. CDR3 DNA sequence: TGTGCCAGCAGCAACCCGACAGGGGGTGTTGAAAAACTGTTTTTT. Protein sequence: CASSNPTGGVEKLFF.

The V call is TRBV7-8, the J call TRBJ2-2, with 8 bases aligning to TRBD1. The CDR3 sequence is 20 residues long. V dropped 2 bases and J dropped 7; count of bases not matched to a gene: 21. CDR1 SGHVS and CDR2 FQNEAQ come from the germline V gene. CDR3 sequence: CASSLTRDGQGPGASGELFF. CDR3 bases: TGTGCCAGCAGCTTAACTCGTGACGGACAGGGTCCGGGCGCGAGCGGGGAGCTGTTTTTT.

The chain is built from TRBV5-4 and TRBJ2-7; the match to TRBD1 covers 8 bases. Germline CDR1 is SGHNT and CDR2 is YYREEE (reference sequence). The CDR3 spans 15 residues. J lost 4 bases, V lost 1 base, and 7 bases had no gene match. The CDR3 nucleotides read TGTGCCAGCAGCTTGCAGGACAGGGCCTCATACGAGCAGTACTTC. Its protein product is CASSLQDRASYEQYF. Looking up the rest from reference TRBV5-4 and TRBJ2-7 gives the full variable domain: ETGVTQSPTHLIKTRGQQVTLRCSSQSGHNTVSWYQQALGQGPQFIFQYYREEENGRGNFPPRFSGLQFPNYSSELNVNALELDDSALYLCASSLQDRASYEQYFGPGTRLTVT.

The chain employs TRBV5-6 and TRBJ2-7, with TRBD2 matching 8 bases. From germline, CDR1 is SGHDT and CDR2 YYEEEE. This CDR3 contains 16 residues. With 4 bases clipped from V and 4 bases from J, the junction kept 13 bases outside the gene matches. CDR3 region: CASSLPGGAGGYEQYF. Written as DNA, the CDR3 is TGTGCCAGCAGCCTGCCTGGGGGGGCGGGAGGTTACGAGCAGTACTTC. The full variable domain, in which reference TRBV5-6 and TRBJ2-7 provide the parts outside the CDR3, is DAGVTQSPTHLIKTRGQQVTLRCSPKSGHDTVSWYQQALGQGPQFIFQYYEEEERQRGNFPDRFSGHQFPNYSSELNVNALLLGDSALYLCASSLPGGAGGYEQYFGPGTRLTVT.

The V and J genes are TRBV5-4 and TRBJ1-2, with a tentative D call TRBD1 (6 bases). Trimming took 1 base from V and 2 from J, leaving 9 bases between them. The V gene's germline CDR1 is SGHNT and CDR2 YYREEE (reference sequence). The CDR3 is made up of 14 amino acids. The CDR3 sequence: CASSLQGTNYGYTF. CDR3 DNA sequence: TGTGCCAGCAGCTTGCAGGGGACCAACTATGGCTACACCTTC.

The V and J genes are TRBV9 and TRBJ2-3, with 8 bases lining up with TRBD1. V gave up 0 bases and J gave up 5 bases; unmatched junction bases: 11. The V gene's germline CDR1 is SGDLS and CDR2 YYNGEE. The length of the CDR3 is 17 residues. CDR3 region: CASSVVGEGQGQDTQYF. The DNA for the CDR3 is TGTGCCAGCAGCGTAGTGGGTGAAGGACAGGGTCAAGATACGCAGTATTTT.